The clone carrying this T cell receptor (beta chain) has only a few counts. This sample is part of a study of blood T cell repertoires in COVID-19. Participant-given clinical history determined each cohort assignment. In the original processing: Amplification with reference gene primers provided the estimates of nucleated cell counts. Sequencing was performed with immunoSEQ multiplex PCR; in TCRdb, only in-frame clones are kept and a portion is missing. Clone size and V and J calls were adopted from that table, with D and trimming inferred from the DNA. The repertoire holds under 500,000 clones, with around nine tenths as singletons. Germline V lookup: CDR1 MNHEY, CDR2 SMNVEV (reference sequence). The length of the CDR3 is 15 residues. Trimming cost V 6 bases and J 0 bases, with 12 bases left between them.

The sequence was obtained from a woman aged 18-29 years with acute COVID-19. Sequencing used PBMCs or T cells enriched from blood (not recorded which). The chain employs TRBV27 and TRBJ1-5; D gene uncertain. This CDR3 reads CASSLGLNSNQPQHF. CDR3 nucleotides: TGTGCCAGCAGCCTTGGGCTGAATAGCAATCAGCCCCAGCATTTT.